Following are 6 T cell receptor beta chains from one sample sequenced in a study of vaccination and CD4 T cells after COVID-19. The study sequenced cultured CD4+ T cell DNA using the Oncomine TCR Beta short-read assay. A single record per CDR3 protein comes from TCRdb applying MiXCR to the PCR reads. The data contain around 25,000 distinct CDR3 sequences, approximately 28% of them seen just once; the ten biggest clones take up under 8.5%. Time point given: late sampling 161 to 241 days after vaccination in a few convalescent patients. Treatment in this sample: roughly 10-day PBMC culture with coronavirus spike peptide pools or control peptides (ViraFEST assay). Their target antigens are unknown. The specimen was CD4+ T cells from blood, cultured in vitro, collected about 7 months after SARS-CoV-2 vaccination. The source is a human donor who had recovered from COVID-19.

This rearrangement joins TRBV11-3 to TRBJ2-3; D is possibly TRBD2 (6 bases). The CDR3 is made up of 14 amino acids. Germline-derived CDR1 and CDR2 are SGHNT and YENEEA. V was trimmed by 3 bases and J by 5 bases, leaving 12 bases between them. DNA for the CDR3: TGTGCCAGCAGCTTTCGCGGGACGGAAGATACGCAGTATTTT. Residues: CASSFRGTEDTQYF.

This clonotype occurred a few times. The chain employs TRBV28 and TRBJ1-6, with D tentatively TRBD1 (6 bases). From germline, CDR1 is MDHEN and CDR2 SYDVKM. This CDR3 spans 15 amino acids. V was trimmed by 7 bases and J by 10 bases, leaving 20 bases between them. The CDR3 is CASITPGVPGSPLHF. The CDR3 DNA reads as TGTGCCAGCATCACCCCAGGGGTACCGGGGTCACCCCTCCACTTT.

The gene calls are TRBV20-1 and TRBJ1-1; D unresolved. The length of the CDR3 is 10 residues. The V gene lost 2 bases and the J gene lost 3 bases, with 1 base spanning the gap. CDR1 and CDR2 (germline): DFQATT, SNEGSKA (reference sequence). The CDR3 region has the DNA TGCAGTGCTAGACACACTGAAGCTTTCTTT. Amino acids: CSARHTEAFF.

The table lists this clonotype with a few counts. The chain employs TRBV10-3 and TRBJ2-7, with 8 bases aligning to TRBD2. Germline V gives CDR1 ENHRY, CDR2 SYGVKD. The CDR3 spans 14 residues. The V and J ends lost 5 bases and 6 bases, in that order; junction bases with no gene match: 9. This CDR3 is CAISPQRETREQYF. As DNA, the CDR3 is TGTGCCATCAGTCCCCAGCGGGAGACTCGCGAGCAGTACTTC.

The chain uses TRBV6-1 and TRBJ1-2; perhaps TRBD1 as D (6 bases). This CDR3 spans 13 amino acids. Germline loops: CDR1 MNHNS, CDR2 SASEGT. The V end was cut by 3 bases, the J end by 7 bases, with 12 bases between. The CDR3 loop is CASSDEGQRGYTF. For the CDR3, the DNA is TGTGCCAGCAGTGACGAAGGACAGCGTGGCTACACCTTC.

There are a few counts of this clonotype. V gene TRBV28 combines with J gene TRBJ2-3; D is undetermined. The CDR3 contains 15 residues. Germline V CDR1 and CDR2: MDHEN, SYDVKM. The germline V and J ends were trimmed by 3 bases and 2 bases, with 12 bases remaining between them. DNA for the CDR3: TGTGCCAGCAGTTTGGATGAGGCGGACACAGATACGCAGTATTTT. This codes for CASSLDEADTDTQYF.